Listed below are T cell receptor beta chains from one sample, sequenced in a study of cytomegalovirus exposure and HLA in healthy donors. Repertoires were generated with immunoSEQ multiplex PCR, while TCRdb's copy carries only in-frame clones and drops some. This sample has about 160,000 clones, with more than 70% found just once. Specimen: PBMCs. The receptor set was obtained from a man between 18 and 35 years old in good health and CMV-seronegative. The CDR3 runs from the conserved cysteine through the conserved F or W. Fields, in order: D gene, J gene, clone size, V gene, CDR3 DNA, CDR3 protein. D genes are given only for firm matches. The size field is filled for only some rows; it gives once, few, many or a size class.

>TRBD2|TRBJ2-1|NA|TRBV4-1
TGCGCCAGCAGCCAAGAGCCGACGTCAGTTAGCGGGAGGTTCTTC
CASSQEPTSVSGRFF
>NA|TRBJ1-1|NA|TRBV11-2
TGTGCCAGCAGCTTACAGGGGAAAGACACTGAAGCTTTCTTT
CASSLQGKDTEAFF
>TRBD1|TRBJ1-5|NA|TRBV28
TGTGCCAGCACCACTCTACAGGGGGCAACCAATCAGCCCCAGCATTTT
CASTTLQGATNQPQHF
>NA|TRBJ2-7|NA|TRBV6-1
TGTGCCAGCAGTTACAACTACGAGCAGTACTTC
CASSYNYEQYF
>NA|TRBJ1-5|NA|TRBV7-9
TGTGCCAGCAGTCAGGTGAATCAGCCCCAGCATTTT
CASSQVNQPQHF
>TRBD1|TRBJ1-5|NA|TRBV4-1
TGCGCCAGCAGCCAAGGGTACAACAGGGGCTATAGCAATCAGCCCCAGCATTTT
CASSQGYNRGYSNQPQHF
>TRBD1|TRBJ2-5|NA|TRBV10-3
TGTGCCATCAGGAGGACAGGGGTAGGGGAGACCCAGTACTTC
CAIRRTGVGETQYF
>NA|TRBJ2-3|NA|TRBV4-1
TGCGCCAGCAGCCAAGGGGCCGGGGTGAAAACAGATACGCAGTATTTT
CASSQGAGVKTDTQYF
>TRBD1|TRBJ1-5|NA|TRBV19
TGTGCCAGTAGTTCAGACAGGGCCAATCAGCCCCAGCATTTT
CASSSDRANQPQHF
>NA|TRBJ2-1|NA|TRBV6-5
TGTGCCAGCAGAGTTGGCTCCTTCAATGAGCAGTTCTTC
CASRVGSFNEQFF
>NA|TRBJ1-4|NA|TRBV5-1
TGCGCCAGCAGCTTGGGGGACACGTCCACAGAAAAACTGTTTTTT
CASSLGDTSTEKLFF
>NA|TRBJ2-5|once|TRBV5-1
TGCGCCAGCACCGTTAGGCAGGGATGGCAAGAGACCCAGTACTTC
CASTVRQGWQETQYF
>NA|TRBJ1-2|NA|TRBV7-2
TGTGCCAGCAGCTTATCTTACGTGAGCAATGGCTACACCTTC
CASSLSYVSNGYTF
>TRBD1|TRBJ1-4|NA|TRBV6-5
TGTGCCAGCAGTCAAACAGGGGGTCCTAATGAAAAACTGTTTTTT
CASSQTGGPNEKLFF
>TRBD2|TRBJ2-7|NA|TRBV19
TGTGCCAGTACTTCTAGCGGGAGGGCCTCCCCCTACGAGCAGTACTTC
CASTSSGRASPYEQYF
>TRBD1|TRBJ1-3|NA|TRBV7-9
TGTGCCAGCAGCTTAGTTGGGACAGGCTCTGGAAACACCATATATTTT
CASSLVGTGSGNTIYF
>NA|TRBJ2-1|few|TRBV27
TGTGCCAGCAGTGGGAGACAGGAAACCTCCTACAATGAGCAGTTCTTC
CASSGRQETSYNEQFF
>NA|TRBJ2-1|once|TRBV27
TGTGCCAGCACCCGCCTTTTTATAACGGGAGACCCTCCTAACAATGAGCAGTTCTTC
CASTRLFITGDPPNNEQFF
>NA|TRBJ1-2|NA|TRBV11-2
TGTGCCAGCAGCTTAGGAGGGTCAGAAGACTATGGCTACACCTTC
CASSLGGSEDYGYTF
>TRBD1|TRBJ2-7|NA|TRBV19
TGTGCCAGTAGCATTGGGACAGGGGGCTTCTACGAGCAGTACTTC
CASSIGTGGFYEQYF
>NA|TRBJ1-6|NA|TRBV6-1
TGTGCCAGCAGTGAAGCGAGGGATTCACCCCTCCACTTT
CASSEARDSPLHF
>NA|TRBJ2-1|NA|TRBV5-6
TGTGCCAGCAGCCCTACGGACAGGGAGGGGAATGAGCAGTTCTTC
CASSPTDREGNEQFF
>NA|TRBJ2-6|NA|TRBV18
TGTGCCAGCTCCTATGTTGGACATAGGCTCTCTGGGGCCAACGTCCTGACTTTC
CASSYVGHRLSGANVLTF
>NA|TRBJ2-1|once|TRBV6-6
TGTGCCAGCAGCCCACGGGGGGGACAGGGAAAAGATGAGCAGTTCTTC
CASSPRGGQGKDEQFF
>NA|TRBJ2-1|NA|TRBV11-2
TGTGCCAGCAGCTTAGGAGGGGCCGCGACTAGAGGCATCGATGAGCAGTTCTTC
CASSLGGAATRGIDEQFF
>TRBD2|TRBJ2-3|NA|TRBV7-2
TGTGCCAGCAGCCAGTGGCAAGCGGGATCAGATACGCAGTATTTT
CASSQWQAGSDTQYF
>TRBD2|TRBJ2-5|NA|TRBV11-2
TGTGCCAGCAGCTTAGATTGGGGACTAGCGGGGGCCCCGGGGGAGACCCAGTACTTC
CASSLDWGLAGAPGETQYF
>TRBD2|TRBJ2-3|NA|TRBV7-2
TGTGCCAGCAGCTTAGTCGGTAGCGGGAGCACAGATACGCAGTATTTT
CASSLVGSGSTDTQYF
>TRBD1|TRBJ1-1|NA|TRBV5-1
TGCGCCAGCAGCTTAGGGACAGGGGCCGTGAACACTGAAGCTTTCTTT
CASSLGTGAVNTEAFF
>NA|TRBJ2-3|NA|TRBV5-1
TGCGCCAGCAGCTTGGGGGGAGGCCAGGCCGATACGCAGTATTTT
CASSLGGGQADTQYF
>TRBD1|TRBJ1-1|NA|TRBV5-6
TGTGCCAGCAGCCCCTATGACAGGGACCACGAAGCTTTCTTT
CASSPYDRDHEAFF
>NA|TRBJ2-3|NA|TRBV7-9
TGTGCCAGCAGCAGGAGGAGCTGGGGCACAGATACGCAGTATTTT
CASSRRSWGTDTQYF
>TRBD1|TRBJ2-1|NA|TRBV4-3
TGCGCCAGCAGCCAAGTTCCGAGGGGGCCGGGTGCCTACAATGAGCAGTTCTTC
CASSQVPRGPGAYNEQFF
>TRBD2|TRBJ2-1|NA|TRBV11-2
TGTGCCAGCAGCTTAGAGGGGACTAGCGGCTACAATGAGCAGTTCTTC
CASSLEGTSGYNEQFF
>NA|TRBJ1-1|NA|TRBV4-1
TGCGCCAGCAGCCAAGTGGGGGGGATTGGGAGGGTCACTGAAGCTTTCTTT
CASSQVGGIGRVTEAFF
>NA|TRBJ1-5|NA|TRBV2
TGTGCCACCCACGCTCCGGGAAGCAATCAGCCCCAGCATTTT
CATHAPGSNQPQHF
>NA|TRBJ1-2|NA|TRBV30
TGTGCCTGGAGGGCCGGGGGGCAGGGCTATGGCTACACCTTC
CAWRAGGQGYGYTF
>NA|TRBJ2-3|NA|TRBV19
TGTGCCAGTAGTATTTCTAGCGACCCAGATACGCAGTATTTT
CASSISSDPDTQYF
>TRBD2|TRBJ2-1|NA|TRBV13
TGTGCCAGCAGCTTACATGGTACGGGACTAGCGGGAGGGCCCTACAATGAGCAGTTCTTC
CASSLHGTGLAGGPYNEQFF
>NA|TRBJ2-4|NA|TRBV13
TGTGCCAGCAGCGCGAGGGGGGGTGCAGGGAACATTCAGTACTTC
CASSARGGAGNIQYF
>NA|TRBJ1-4|NA|TRBV28
TGTGCCAGCACCGTGGTAGGGGAAGAGATTGAAAAACTGTTTTTT
CASTVVGEEIEKLFF
>NA|TRBJ2-1|NA|TRBV11-2
TGTGCCAGCAGCCCCGACAGTCGCTCCTACAATGAGCAGTTCTTC
CASSPDSRSYNEQFF
>NA|TRBJ1-1|NA|TRBV7-9
TGTGCCAGCAGCCCCTATGAGTTGAACACTGAAGCTTTCTTT
CASSPYELNTEAFF
>NA|TRBJ1-2|NA|TRBV2
TGTGCCAGCAGAGACCTGGTGGCAGCGGGCTATGGCTACACCTTC
CASRDLVAAGYGYTF
>NA|TRBJ1-5|NA|TRBV19
TGTGCCAGTAGTATGTTTGGGGAGCGGAGCAATCAGCCCCAGCATTTT
CASSMFGERSNQPQHF
>NA|TRBJ2-1|NA|TRBV27
TGTGCCAGCAGTCCGACGACTAGTCATGAGCAGTTCTTC
CASSPTTSHEQFF
>NA|TRBJ1-5|few|TRBV4-2
TGTGCCAGCAGCCTCGAGGGTCAAAGCAATCAGCCCCAGCATTTT
CASSLEGQSNQPQHF
>TRBD1|TRBJ1-5|NA|TRBV28
TGTGCCAGCAGTTCCGGGACAGGGGCAAATCAGCCCCAGCATTTT
CASSSGTGANQPQHF
>TRBD1|TRBJ2-1|NA|TRBV5-1
TGCGCCAGCAGCTCGGGACAGGGAAGATACAATGAGCAGTTCTTC
CASSSGQGRYNEQFF